The TCR beta chain under discussion was sequenced for a study of T-cell reconstitution after alpha-beta-depleted transplantation in children. Broader study findings: Reportedly, only several hundred clones from non-depleted graft cells drove alpha-beta T-cell counts at about two months. Counts and diversity of T cells one year after transplant came mostly from newly produced T cells.

Turning to this clonotype: Its specificity is not known.

Preparation of the TCRbeta library involved a method that used unique molecular identifiers. TCRdb independently ran MiXCR on the PCR reads; one entry per CDR3 protein. Seen here are some 550,000 distinct CDR3 sequences, more than 20% observed once, and the top ten hold over 12%. Germline lookup yields CDR1 MNHEY and CDR2 SVGEGT. V gave up 5 bases and J gave up 3 bases, with 17 bases separating them. This CDR3 is 16 amino acids long. The chain carries TRBV6-2 or TRBV6-3 and TRBJ2-1; D is ambiguous. Sequencing used PBMCs, mostly from graft donor cells, obtained 360 days after TCRalphabeta/CD19-depleted stem cell transplant. The receptor was derived from a boy younger than two who had a stem cell transplant for acute myeloid leukemia, so the T cells may come from the graft donor. CDR3 protein: CASSRLGSSLYNEQFF. CDR3 DNA sequence: TGTGCCAGCAGTCGCTTGGGATCTTCTCTCTACAATGAGCAGTTCTTC.